Shown below are 31 T cell receptor beta chains from a single sample sequenced in a study of spatial heterogeneity in lung cancer. Findings and caveats of the study: The number of expanded tumor alpha and beta chains correlated with mutation number.

Their specific antigens are unknown. TCRdb ran MiXCR on the 5' RACE reads and lists one entry per CDR3 protein. Of about 3,900 distinct CDR3 sequences listed, over 4% are singletons. The time point denotes: sample taken at primary tumor resection. Source: lung tumor tissue, taken at surgery. These receptors were collected from a male donor with early-stage non-small cell lung cancer.

This clonotype was counted many times. V and J are TRBV27 and TRBJ2-3, with 9 positions matching TRBD1. The V segment lost 3 bases and the J segment 9 bases; nucleotides outside the gene matches: 7. Germline V lookup: CDR1 MNHEY, CDR2 SMNVEV (reference sequence). This CDR3 has 14 residues. The CDR3 coding sequence is TGTGCCAGCAGTTTTAAACTCGGGACAGGGACGCAGTATTTT. This translates into CASSFKLGTGTQYF.

This clonotype was seen ten or more times. The chain links TRBV27 to TRBJ2-6; maybe TRBD2 (5 bases). CDR1 is MNHEY, CDR2 SMNVEV, per germline (reference sequence). Trimming took off 6 bases at V and 3 bases at J, with 6 bases between the two ends. The CDR3 sequence is 13 residues long. The CDR3 sequence is CASREVGANVLTF. CDR3 DNA sequence: TGTGCCAGCAGGGAGGTTGGGGCCAACGTCCTGACTTTC.

Within the sample, this clonotype is medium-sized. This sequence joins TRBV7-2 and TRBJ1-4; D uncertain. Trimming took off 5 bases at V and 8 bases at J, with 15 bases between the two ends. The V gene's germline CDR1 is SGHTA and CDR2 FQGNSA. CDR3 length equals 14 residues. CDR3 sequence: CASSQALPGEKLFF. In DNA, the CDR3 is TGTGCCAGCAGCCAGGCCCTACCGGGGGAAAAACTGTTTTTT. The full variable domain, its missing parts supplied by reference TRBV7-2 and TRBJ1-4, is GAGVSQSPSNKVTEKGKDVELRCDPISGHTALYWYRQSLGQGLEFLIYFQGNSAPDKSGLPSDRFSAERTGGSVSTLTIQRTQQEDSAVYLCASSQALPGEKLFFGSGTQLSVL.

The table lists this clonotype with many counts. The V call is TRBV9, the J call TRBJ1-1, with D unclear. V lost 5 bases and J lost 4, with 12 bases in between. This CDR3 spans 13 amino acids. Germline V lookup: CDR1 SGDLS, CDR2 YYNGEE. The CDR3 coding sequence is TGTGCCAGCAGTCGAGGTTGGAGCACTGAAGCTTTCTTT. Its translation is CASSRGWSTEAFF.

The chain combines TRBV28 with TRBJ1-4; 9 nucleotides align to TRBD1. Per germline, CDR1 MDHEN and CDR2 SYDVKM. The ends lost 4 bases at V and 7 bases at J; junction bases unmatched: 10. The CDR3 has 16 residues. The CDR3 DNA reads as TGTGCCAGCAGTTCCCCTACAGGGGGCTGGAGTGAAAAACTGTTTTTT. Its protein is CASSSPTGGWSEKLFF.

This clonotype is labeled as medium-sized (0.01 to 0.1%). The rearrangement links TRBV18 to TRBJ2-2; either TRBD1 or TRBD2 may supply D (5 bases each). Germline assignment: CDR1 KGHSH and CDR2 LQKENI. Trimming shortened V by 6 bases and J by 2 bases, and 16 bases separated the two germline ends. This CDR3 spans 16 amino acids. In DNA form, the CDR3 reads TGTGCCAGCTCCGGGACCGGCTACGATAACACCGGGGAGCTGTTTTTT. Its translation: CASSGTGYDNTGELFF.

V gene TRBV5-1 combines with J gene TRBJ2-7; 11 positions match TRBD1. Germline trimming cut 0 bases from V and 2 bases from J; bases unmatched to any gene: 16. Germline V gives CDR1 SGHRS, CDR2 YFSETQ. This CDR3 has 20 residues. CDR3 protein: CASSLARGSGQGVLAYEQYF. For the CDR3, the DNA is TGCGCCAGCAGCTTGGCTCGAGGTTCGGGACAGGGGGTCCTTGCCTACGAGCAGTACTTC.

This clonotype was counted many times. V usage is TRBV28 and J usage is TRBJ2-4; tentatively, D is TRBD1 (6 bases). This CDR3 contains 13 residues. Trimming cost V 3 bases and J 8 bases, with 11 bases left between them. CDR1 and CDR2 from the germline V gene are MDHEN and SYDVKM. The CDR3 is CASSFDRHDIQYF. The CDR3 DNA reads as TGTGCCAGCAGTTTCGACAGGCACGACATTCAGTACTTC.

This clonotype came up many times. The CDR3 coding sequence is TGCGCCAGCAGTGACCCTCGACAGGGACTGAAGGAGACCCAGTACTTC. It translates to CASSDPRQGLKETQYF. The genes are TRBV10-1 and TRBJ2-5, with D possibly being TRBD1 (7 bases). Trimming removed 3 bases at V and 5 bases at J, with 19 bases between. Looked up from germline, CDR1 is WNHNN and CDR2 is SYGVQD (reference sequence). This CDR3 contains 16 residues.

This clonotype was counted many times. The chain combines TRBV27 with TRBJ1-1; possibly TRBD1 for D (5 bases). The CDR3 totals 16 residues. Trimming left V 3 bases short and J 4 bases short, with 18 bases between. The V gene's germline CDR1 is MNHEY and CDR2 SMNVEV (reference sequence). CDR3 sequence (DNA): TGTGCCAGCAGTTTTGGGGGTTCTGGTGACACCACTGAAGCTTTCTTT. Translated, it gives CASSFGGSGDTTEAFF.

This clonotype was counted only a few times. The rearrangement links TRBV18 to TRBJ2-2, with TRBD1 matching over 7 bases. Germline V gives CDR1 KGHSH, CDR2 LQKENI. Losses at the gene ends were 6 bases for V and 4 bases for J; bases not matched to a gene: 11. The CDR3 is 16 amino acids. CDR3 coding DNA: TGTGCCAGCTCGCCGATAGGGGGCTCGGGCACCGGGGAGCTGTTTTTT. Translated, it gives CASSPIGGSGTGELFF.

This clonotype showed up many times. The chain employs TRBV7-2 and TRBJ2-4; the match to TRBD2 covers 7 bases. V gave up 1 base and J gave up 10 bases; unmatched junction bases: 1. In germline, CDR1 is SGHTA, CDR2 FQGNSA. There are 12 residues in the CDR3. As DNA, the CDR3 is TGTGCCAGCAGCTTAGGGGAGGGGATTCAGTACTTC. Amino acid sequence: CASSLGEGIQYF.

This clonotype was recorded many times. V usage is TRBV5-1 and J usage is TRBJ2-1; D uncertain. The germline V gene encodes CDR1 SGHRS and CDR2 YFSETQ. Trimming took 2 bases from V and 1 from J, leaving 7 bases between them. The CDR3 totals 14 residues. The DNA of the CDR3 is TGCGCCAGCAGCTTCCCCGGATCCTACAATGAGCAGTTCTTC. Protein sequence: CASSFPGSYNEQFF.

This clonotype was picked up many times. The rearrangement joins TRBV4-3 to TRBJ2-2; 9 nucleotides agree with TRBD1. Trimming cost V 3 bases and J 1 base; bases outside gene matches: 12. Germline CDR1 LGHNA, CDR2 YSLEER. This CDR3 region has 19 residues. CDR3 coding DNA: TGCGCCAGCAGCCAGAGCAGTTGGGACAGGGTGAAGAACACCGGGGAGCTGTTTTTT. It codes for CASSQSSWDRVKNTGELFF.

This clonotype rates as medium-sized. The rearrangement joins TRBV5-1 to TRBJ2-7, with D perhaps matching TRBD1 (6 bases). Trimming cost V 4 bases and J 2 bases, with 16 bases left between them. The CDR3 covers 15 residues. Germline V gives CDR1 SGHRS, CDR2 YFSETQ. Written as DNA, the CDR3 is TGCGCCAGCAGCCCACGCGGAAGGGGGACCTACGAGCAGTACTTC. Its translation: CASSPRGRGTYEQYF.

This clonotype is classed as medium-sized. The chain couples TRBV24-1 to TRBJ2-2; D uncertain. V was trimmed by 7 bases and J by 0 bases, leaving 5 bases between them. Germline CDR1 reads KGHDR; CDR2 reads SFDVKD. The CDR3 extends over 13 amino acids. The DNA of the CDR3 is TGTGCCACCAGGGGGTCGAACACCGGGGAGCTGTTTTTT. This translates into CATRGSNTGELFF.

This clonotype was counted at least ten times. The chain combines TRBV28 with TRBJ2-3; 11 bases match TRBD2. The CDR3 totals 17 residues. V gave up 6 bases and J gave up 6 bases; unmatched junction bases: 14. Germline CDR1 and CDR2: MDHEN and SYDVKM. The CDR3 DNA follows: TGTGCCAGCAGCTTCCCCCGACTAGCGGGATCCGAGGATACGCAGTATTTT. This gives the protein CASSFPRLAGSEDTQYF. The variable domain in full, completed from reference TRBV28 and TRBJ2-3, reads DVKVTQSSRYLVKRTGEKVFLECVQDMDHENMFWYRQDPGLGLRLIYFSYDVKMKEKGDIPEGYSVSREKKERFSLILESASTNQTSMYLCASSFPRLAGSEDTQYFGPGTRLTVL.

The chain has TRBV7-6 and TRBJ2-3; 7 nucleotides align to TRBD2. The V and J ends lost 5 bases and 0 bases, in that order; junction bases with no gene match: 11. This CDR3 comprises 17 residues. Germline CDR1 is SGHVS and CDR2 is FNYEAQ. CDR3 sequence: CASSPGGGRASTDTQYF. The CDR3 DNA follows: TGTGCCAGCAGCCCGGGCGGGGGAAGGGCTAGCACAGATACGCAGTATTTT.

As for this clonotype: This may come from a read error, since a much larger clone is one base off. The V call is TRBV6-5, the J call TRBJ2-1; D possibly uses TRBD1 or TRBD2 (5 bases each). CDR1 is MNHEY, CDR2 SVGAGI, per germline. Trimming removed 2 bases from V and 8 bases from J, with 19 bases in between. The CDR3 is 16 residues long. CDR3 protein: CASSYSPGTQHYEQFF. The CDR3 DNA reads TGTGCCAGCAGTTACAGCCCCGGGACCCAACACTATGAGCAGTTCTTC.

This clonotype is labeled medium-sized. This chain joins TRBV5-1 and TRBJ2-2, with TRBD1 matching over 7 bases. Germline loops: CDR1 SGHRS, CDR2 YFSETQ. V trimming: 4 bases; J trimming: 6 bases; junction bases outside the gene matches: 12. There are 16 residues in the CDR3. CDR3 DNA: TGCGCCAGCAGCCGAGGAGGACAGGTCAGATCCGGGGAGCTGTTTTTT. Protein: CASSRGGQVRSGELFF. Full variable domain (rest looked up from reference TRBV5-1 and TRBJ2-2): KAGVTQTPRYLIKTRGQQVTLSCSPISGHRSVSWYQQTPGQGLQFLFEYFSETQRNKGNFPGRFSGRQFSNSRSEMNVSTLELGDSALYLCASSRGGQVRSGELFFGEGSRLTVL.

This clonotype was detected only a few times. The chain is built from TRBV2 and TRBJ1-3; D is perhaps TRBD1 (5 bases). Trimming cost V 6 bases and J 4 bases, with 10 bases left between them. The CDR3 runs 13 residues. Germline CDR1 SNHLY, CDR2 FYNNEI. CDR3 sequence: CASREGPGNTIYF. The CDR3 coding sequence is TGTGCCAGCAGGGAGGGACCAGGAAACACCATATATTTT.

By frequency in the sample, this clonotype is medium-sized. V gene TRBV7-2 combines with J gene TRBJ1-6, with 10 nucleotides matching TRBD1. Trimming at V came to 7 bases and at J to 0 bases, leaving 6 bases not matched to a gene. The CDR3 is made up of 17 amino acids. The germline V gene has CDR1 SGHTA and CDR2 FQGNSA. The CDR3 sequence is CASTDRGGNSYNSPLHF. CDR3 in DNA: TGTGCCAGCACGGACAGGGGGGGAAACTCCTATAATTCACCCCTCCACTTT. The full variable domain, with the rest looked up from reference TRBV7-2 and TRBJ1-6, is GAGVSQSPSNKVTEKGKDVELRCDPISGHTALYWYRQSLGQGLEFLIYFQGNSAPDKSGLPSDRFSAERTGGSVSTLTIQRTQQEDSAVYLCASTDRGGNSYNSPLHFGNGTRLTVT.

In its sample, this clonotype was seen many times. The V and J genes are TRBV30 and TRBJ2-7; D not certain. V was shortened by 0 bases and J by 5 bases, with 11 bases between the two germline ends. This CDR3 spans 13 amino acids. The germline CDR1 and CDR2 sequences are GTSNPN and SVGIG (reference sequence). The CDR3 loop reads CAWSVAPGNEQYF. The CDR3 DNA reads as TGTGCCTGGAGTGTAGCCCCCGGAAACGAGCAGTACTTC. The entire variable domain, with the rest obtained from reference TRBV30 and TRBJ2-7, is as follows: SQTIHQWPATLVQPVGSPLSLECTVEGTSNPNLYWYRQAAGRGLQLLFYSVGIGQISSEVPQNLSASRPQDRQFILSSKKLLLSDSGFYLCAWSVAPGNEQYFGPGTRLTVT.

This clonotype occurred many times. V is TRBV30 and J is TRBJ1-3; no definite D call. This CDR3 is 14 amino acids long. V dropped 0 bases and J dropped 0 bases, with 6 bases sitting between them. CDR1 GTSNPN and CDR2 SVGIG come from the germline V gene (reference sequence). This chain's CDR3 is CAWSVTSSGNTIYF. CDR3 DNA: TGTGCCTGGAGTGTTACGAGCTCTGGAAACACCATATATTTT.

This clonotype was counted at least ten times. The chain employs TRBV20-1 and TRBJ1-1; TRBD1 aligns across 8 bases. V shed 1 base and J 7 bases; nucleotides not matched to a gene: 8. The CDR3 contains 14 residues. Germline-derived CDR1 and CDR2 are DFQATT and SNEGSKA (reference sequence). This chain's CDR3 is CSARGDRGMDEAFF. CDR3 coding DNA: TGCAGTGCTAGAGGTGACAGGGGAATGGATGAAGCTTTCTTT.

This clonotype is medium-sized by share. The rearrangement links TRBV3-1 to TRBJ1-6; D unresolved. The CDR3 covers 16 residues. CDR1 is LGHDT and CDR2 is YNNKEL in the germline V gene (reference sequence). V dropped 0 bases and J dropped 4 bases, with 10 bases sitting between them. CDR3 protein: CASSQDRAPYNSPLHF. In DNA form, the CDR3 reads TGTGCCAGCAGCCAAGATCGCGCACCGTATAATTCACCCCTCCACTTT.

The V gene is TRBV4-3, the J gene TRBJ2-7, with D possibly TRBD2 on 5 matching bases. This CDR3 is built from 13 residues. Trimming took off 0 bases at V and 4 bases at J, with 7 bases between the two ends. From germline, CDR1 is LGHNA and CDR2 YSLEER. CDR3 sequence reads: CASSQDRGYEQYF. DNA for the CDR3: TGCGCCAGCAGCCAAGATCGCGGGTACGAGCAGTACTTC.

There are a few counts of this clonotype. The chain uses TRBV11-2 and TRBJ2-1; TRBD2 is a possible D gene (6 bases). There are 15 residues in the CDR3. V was trimmed by 5 bases and J by 2 bases, leaving 13 bases between them. Germline CDR1 SGHAT, CDR2 FQNNGV. The CDR3 nucleotides read TGTGCCAGCAGCCCCGCGGGGCCGACCTACAATGAGCAGTTCTTC. Protein: CASSPAGPTYNEQFF.

In this sample, this clonotype turned up many times. This sequence joins TRBV20-1 and TRBJ2-1; D gene unclear. CDR1 and CDR2 from the germline V gene are DFQATT and SNEGSKA (reference sequence). The CDR3 totals 14 residues. V was shortened by 6 bases and J by 0 bases, with 12 bases between the two germline ends. CDR3 coding DNA: TGCAGTGCACCTAACGGTTTCTCCTACAATGAGCAGTTCTTC. Encoded protein: CSAPNGFSYNEQFF.

This clonotype has a count of ten or more. V is TRBV15 and J is TRBJ2-2; 9 bases are a match to TRBD1. The CDR3 is made up of 16 amino acids. V gave up 2 bases and J gave up 5 bases; unmatched junction bases: 6. The germline CDR1 and CDR2 sequences are LNHNV and YYDKDF (reference sequence). Written as DNA, the CDR3 is TGTGCCACCAGCAGACCGGGACAGGGTAATACCGGGGAGCTGTTTTTT. Its translation is CATSRPGQGNTGELFF.

At least ten counts were recorded for this clonotype. The V gene is TRBV10-3, the J gene TRBJ2-7, with D unresolved. The CDR3 length is 12 residues. V lost 0 bases and J 3 bases, leaving 3 bases between the germline ends. Germline CDR1 and CDR2: ENHRY and SYGVKD. The CDR3 DNA sequence: TGTGCCATCAGTGAGTCGGTCTACGAGCAGTACGTC. This encodes CAISESVYEQYV.